Presented here are 21 T cell receptor beta chains from one specimen sequenced in a study of shared clonotypes between healthy human individuals (TCRdb year 2020). Libraries were prepared through the immunoSEQ multiplex PCR assay. The source is immuneACCESS, and TCRdb retained only in-frame sequences with V and J called. Part of the clones is not carried over; for the studies checked, unresolved V genes explain less than half of this, and the remainder is unexplained. The sample table lists about 680,000 clones, roughly 94% of them with a count of one. The top ten clones comprise approximately 25% of the sample. CD8 naive samples were obtained by positive selection for CCR7 among CD45RO-negative cells, yielding a CD45RA+CCR7+ population from which TemRA cells were excluded. Sequencing was carried out using naive CD8+ T cells sorted from blood. The cell subset or site label for this specimen denotes: CD45RA+CCR7+. The receptors here all came from a man aged 30 to 45 in good health.

The chain couples TRBV6-5 to TRBJ2-7; TRBD1 matches at 10 bases. From germline, CDR1 is MNHEY and CDR2 SVGAGI. The CDR3 length is 15 residues. The V gene end was trimmed by 8 bases and the J gene end by 2 bases; junction bases not matched to a gene: 9. DNA for the CDR3: TGTGCCAGCTCCAGGGGACAGGGGAATACCTACGAGCAGTACTTC. Protein sequence: CASSRGQGNTYEQYF.

The genes are TRBV28 and TRBJ2-7; D possibly corresponds to TRBD2 (6 bases). The CDR3 covers 14 residues. Germline values: CDR1 MDHEN, CDR2 SYDVKM. Trimming shortened V by 2 bases and J by 3 bases, and 11 bases separated the two germline ends. CDR3 amino acids: CASSLRETGYEQYF. The CDR3 DNA sequence: TGTGCCAGCAGTTTACGGGAGACTGGCTACGAGCAGTACTTC.

This chain links TRBV28 with TRBJ1-1, with D perhaps matching TRBD1 (6 bases). Trimming stripped 1 base from V and 1 base from J, with 16 bases between. Germline V gene lookup returns CDR1 MDHEN and CDR2 SYDVKM. The CDR3 spans 17 residues. The CDR3 here is CASSLLPRMTGNTEAFF. For the CDR3, the DNA is TGTGCCAGCAGTTTATTGCCACGGATGACAGGGAACACTGAAGCTTTCTTT.

This rearrangement joins TRBV19 to TRBJ2-6; TRBD1 might be the D (6 bases). CDR3 length: 16 amino acids. Germline CDR1 is LNHDA and CDR2 is SQIVND (reference sequence). Trimming took off 7 bases at V and 1 base at J, with 14 bases between the two ends. CDR3 nucleotides: TGTGCCAGTAACGGCCCAACAGGGTCTGGGGCCAACGTCCTGACTTTC. It is translated as CASNGPTGSGANVLTF.

The J gene is TRBJ2-5, the V gene TRBV28; 12 bases match TRBD2. The junction had 12 bases not matched to a gene; V was cut back by 5 bases and J by 5 bases. The CDR3 runs 17 residues. The V gene's germline CDR1 is MDHEN and CDR2 SYDVKM. CDR3 nucleotides: TGTGCCAGCAGTCCCCGACTAGCGGGAGTGCCTCGGGAGACCCAGTACTTC. This sequence encodes CASSPRLAGVPRETQYF.

In its sample, this clone was seen once. This rearrangement joins TRBV7-9 to TRBJ2-2, with 11 bases matching TRBD2. This CDR3 comprises 15 residues. The ends lost 8 bases at V and 4 bases at J; junction bases unmatched: 6. Germline-derived CDR1 and CDR2 are SEHNR and FQNEAQ (reference sequence). In nucleotides, the CDR3 is TGTGCCAGCTTTGTGGGACTAGCGGTCACCGGGGAGCTGTTTTTT. Protein: CASFVGLAVTGELFF.

The gene calls are TRBV10-3 and TRBJ2-5; TRBD2 aligns across 7 bases. J lost 5 bases, V lost 4 bases, and 4 bases had no gene match. Per germline, CDR1 ENHRY and CDR2 SYGVKD. The CDR3 has 13 amino acids. DNA for the CDR3: TGTGCCATCAGTGCGGCGGGAGCTGAGACCCAGTACTTC. This encodes CAISAAGAETQYF.

The rearrangement uses TRBV29-1 and TRBJ1-2; D gene uncertain. With 2 bases removed from V and 8 bases from J, the gap between germline ends came to 9 bases. There are 11 residues in the CDR3. Germline lookup yields CDR1 SQVTM and CDR2 ANQGSEA. In DNA form, the CDR3 reads TGCAGCGTTGAATTCGTATGGGGCTACACCTTC. Encoded protein: CSVEFVWGYTF.

This clone was seen more than once but under ten times. CDR3 sequence (DNA): TGCAGCGTTGGAGGAGACGGGGAGCTGTTTTTT. Its translation is CSVGGDGELFF. The V call is TRBV29-1, the J call TRBJ2-2; unclear D gene. The V end lost 4 bases, the J end lost 7 bases, and 7 bases lay between the germline ends. The CDR3 is 11 residues long. From germline, CDR1 is SQVTM and CDR2 ANQGSEA.

The chain couples TRBV7-9 to TRBJ1-2, with D tentatively TRBD1 (5 bases). V lost 4 bases, J lost 1 base, and 16 bases lay in between. Germline lookup yields CDR1 SEHNR and CDR2 FQNEAQ (reference sequence). The CDR3 has 16 amino acids. The CDR3 loop is CASSSQVSLFNYGYTF. The CDR3 coding sequence is TGTGCCAGCAGCTCACAGGTCTCCCTTTTTAACTATGGCTACACCTTC.

V is TRBV28 and J is TRBJ1-2; D is uncertain. Trimming pared 3 bases from V and 4 bases from J, leaving 18 bases between. This CDR3 spans 16 amino acids. From germline, CDR1 is MDHEN and CDR2 SYDVKM. The CDR3 protein is CASSFMGSPHGYGYTF. CDR3 nucleotides: TGTGCCAGCAGTTTCATGGGGTCCCCTCATGGCTATGGCTACACCTTC.

The chain links TRBV29-1 to TRBJ2-7; D is unclear. The CDR3 has 11 amino acids. The V end was cut by 5 bases, the J end by 4 bases, with 9 bases between. The germline V gene has CDR1 SQVTM and CDR2 ANQGSEA. CDR3 DNA sequence: TGCAGCGTTTGGACCGATTACGAGCAGTACTTC. Amino acids: CSVWTDYEQYF.

The chain uses TRBV19 and TRBJ2-3; TRBD1 aligns across 7 bases. J gave up 2 bases and V 5 bases, and 13 bases lay outside the gene matches. The CDR3 extends over 17 amino acids. CDR1 and CDR2 (germline): LNHDA, SQIVND (reference sequence). CDR3 sequence: CASSPSYWGQLTDTQYF. CDR3 coding DNA: TGTGCCAGTAGTCCCTCCTATTGGGGACAGCTCACAGATACGCAGTATTTT.

The rearrangement joins TRBV29-1 to TRBJ2-3; D unclear. This CDR3 has 15 amino acids. V lost 4 bases and J 2 bases, leaving 16 bases between the germline ends. Germline loops: CDR1 SQVTM, CDR2 ANQGSEA. This chain's CDR3 is CSVVGRLGFTDTQYF. CDR3 sequence (DNA): TGCAGCGTTGTGGGCAGGTTAGGATTCACAGATACGCAGTATTTT.

This sequence joins TRBV7-2 and TRBJ2-7, with D hard to call. The CDR3 is 15 residues long. V was pared by 0 bases and J by 0 bases, with 9 bases between. Germline V CDR1 and CDR2: SGHTA, FQGNSA. CDR3 amino acids: CASSLAPDLSYEQYF. The CDR3 DNA reads TGTGCCAGCAGCTTAGCCCCGGACCTCTCCTACGAGCAGTACTTC.

The CDR3 sequence: CASSVNPRGAGDTGELFF. In nucleotides, the CDR3 is TGTGCCAGCAGCGTAAATCCCCGTGGAGCGGGGGACACCGGGGAGCTGTTTTTT. The chain carries TRBV9 and TRBJ2-2; TRBD2 agrees at 8 bases. V gave up 1 base and J gave up 3 bases; unmatched junction bases: 11. This CDR3 is built from 18 residues. Per germline, CDR1 SGDLS and CDR2 YYNGEE.

This chain links TRBV5-1 with TRBJ2-5; a possible D gene is TRBD1 (6 bases). Germline V gives CDR1 SGHRS, CDR2 YFSETQ. The CDR3 totals 15 residues. V gave up 2 bases and J gave up 2 bases, with 13 bases separating them. CDR3 region: CASSLGGLKQETQYF. The DNA of the CDR3 is TGCGCCAGCAGCTTAGGGGGTTTGAAGCAAGAGACCCAGTACTTC.

V usage is TRBV2 and J usage is TRBJ1-1, with D possibly matching TRBD1 (6 bases). Trimming left V 6 bases short and J 5 bases short, with 19 bases between. Germline CDR1 and CDR2: SNHLY and FYNNEI. The CDR3 is 15 residues long. Written as DNA, the CDR3 is TGTGCCAGCAGATTGAACAGGGCCGGGGGAACTGAAGCTTTCTTT. As protein: CASRLNRAGGTEAFF.

This chain's CDR3 is CASSRGMNTEAFF. CDR3 in DNA: TGTGCCAGCAGCCGGGGTATGAACACTGAAGCTTTCTTT. V is TRBV27 and J is TRBJ1-1; the D is unclear. The germline V and J ends were trimmed by 6 bases and 0 bases, with 8 bases remaining between them. This CDR3 contains 13 residues. Germline V CDR1 and CDR2: MNHEY, SMNVEV (reference sequence).

The chain uses TRBV28 and TRBJ2-1; D is possibly TRBD2 (5 bases). Trimming took off 4 bases at V and 1 base at J, with 8 bases between the two ends. The CDR3 totals 14 residues. Looked up from germline, CDR1 is MDHEN and CDR2 is SYDVKM. In DNA, the CDR3 is TGTGCCAGCAGTTACCGGGGTTCCTACAATGAGCAGTTCTTC. Translation gives CASSYRGSYNEQFF. The whole variable domain, remainder taken from reference TRBV28 and TRBJ2-1, is DVKVTQSSRYLVKRTGEKVFLECVQDMDHENMFWYRQDPGLGLRLIYFSYDVKMKEKGDIPEGYSVSREKKERFSLILESASTNQTSMYLCASSYRGSYNEQFFGPGTRLTVL.

The V gene is TRBV13, the J gene TRBJ2-3; 7 bases are shared with TRBD1. This CDR3 region has 15 residues. CDR1 is PRHDT, CDR2 FYEKMQ, per germline (reference sequence). After removal of 5 bases from V and 2 bases from J, the junction contained 7 bases not matched to a gene. CDR3 coding DNA: TGTGCCAGCAGCCATTCAACAGGGGACACAGATACGCAGTATTTT. It translates to CASSHSTGDTDTQYF.